The 2 T cell receptor beta chains given below trace back to one sample, sequenced in a study of T cells in Graves' hyperthyroidism and ophthalmopathy. RNA transcripts provided the source from which TCR beta CDR3 regions were amplified. First-round RT-PCR of the TCR CDR3 relied on the HTBI primer set. TCRdb itself ran the multiplex PCR reads through MiXCR, one entry per CDR3 protein. Among roughly 640,000 distinct CDR3 sequences listed, around 15% were seen once. Sequencing was carried out using blood. These receptors originate from a woman aged 40 to 50 with Graves' ophthalmopathy.

The sample holds many counts of this clonotype. The chain couples TRBV9 to TRBJ2-3, with 11 nucleotides matching TRBD2. The germline gives CDR1 SGDLS, CDR2 YYNGEE. J gave up 5 bases and V 2 bases, and 4 bases lay outside the gene matches. The CDR3 consists of 15 residues. The CDR3 bases are TGTGCCAGCAGCGTTACTAGCGGGAGTTTAGATACGCAGTATTTT. Amino acid sequence: CASSVTSGSLDTQYF.

Turning to this clonotype: A much more abundant neighbour one base away suggests this may be a read error. The genes are TRBV2 and TRBJ1-6; D not certain. CDR3 length: 14 residues. Per the germline V gene, CDR1 is SNHLY and CDR2 is FYNNEI. The CDR3 protein is CASRTGTMGSLLHF. CDR3 in DNA: TGTGCCAGCAGGACGGGAACGATGGGTTCACTCCTCCACTTT.